The TCR beta chain described here comes from a study of blood T cell repertoires in COVID-19. The germline V and J ends were trimmed by 0 bases and 2 bases, with 15 bases remaining between them. CDR3 length: 17 residues. The germline gives CDR1 LGHNA, CDR2 YSLEER. In the authors' methods: Quantification of nucleated cells was approximated via reference gene primer amplification. Method: immunoSEQ multiplex PCR; TCRdb's copy keeps in-frame clones and lacks some. That table furnishes V, J and clone size, whereas the DNA furnished D and trimming. The sample includes some 100,000 clones, roughly 80% of them seen just once.

The source of this sequence is a human donor in a cohort sampled during active or convalescent COVID-19. The material sequenced was peripheral blood. This chain joins TRBV4-3 and TRBJ2-3, with D perhaps matching TRBD2 (6 bases). The CDR3 DNA sequence: TGCGCCAGCAGCCAAGATCGGGCGGGAAGGCCCACAGATACGCAGTATTTT. Protein: CASSQDRAGRPTDTQYF.